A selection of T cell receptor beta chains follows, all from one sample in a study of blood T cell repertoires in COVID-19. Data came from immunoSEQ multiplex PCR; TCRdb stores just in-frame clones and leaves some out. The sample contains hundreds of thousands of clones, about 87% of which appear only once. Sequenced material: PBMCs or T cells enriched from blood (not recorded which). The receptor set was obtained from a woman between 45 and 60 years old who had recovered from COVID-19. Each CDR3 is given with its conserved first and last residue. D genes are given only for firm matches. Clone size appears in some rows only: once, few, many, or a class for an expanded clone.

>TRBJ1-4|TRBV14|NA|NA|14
CASSLFRDTGRLFF
TGTGCCAGCAGCCTTTTCCGGGACACGGGTCGACTGTTTTTT
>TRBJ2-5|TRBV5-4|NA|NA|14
CASSLAGVLETQYF
TGTGCCAGCAGCTTGGCGGGGGTTCTAGAGACCCAGTACTTC
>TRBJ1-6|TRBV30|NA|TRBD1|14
CAWKGQADNSPLHF
TGTGCCTGGAAGGGACAGGCTGATAATTCACCCCTCCACTTT
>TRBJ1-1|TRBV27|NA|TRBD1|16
CASREASAGGGNEAFF
TGTGCCAGCAGAGAAGCATCAGCAGGGGGTGGTAATGAAGCTTTCTTT
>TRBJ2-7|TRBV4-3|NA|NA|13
CASSQDPGRSQYF
TGCGCCAGCAGCCAGGATCCAGGGAGGTCCCAGTACTTC
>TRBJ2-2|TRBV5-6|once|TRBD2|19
CASKLDPLAGGPDTGELFF
TGTGCCAGCAAGTTAGACCCACTAGCGGGAGGGCCGGACACCGGGGAGCTGTTTTTT
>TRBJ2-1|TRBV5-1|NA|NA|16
CASSLAQSWSHNEQFF
TGCGCCAGCAGCTTGGCCCAGTCTTGGTCCCACAATGAGCAGTTCTTC
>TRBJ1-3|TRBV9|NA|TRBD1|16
CASSARQGVNGNTIYF
TGTGCCAGCAGCGCCAGACAGGGTGTGAATGGAAACACCATATATTTT
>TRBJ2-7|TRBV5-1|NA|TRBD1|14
CASSLWTGTYEQYF
TGCGCCAGCAGCTTGTGGACAGGAACCTACGAGCAGTACTTC
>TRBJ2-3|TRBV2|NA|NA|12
CASGGSTDTQYF
TGTGCCAGCGGCGGGAGCACAGATACGCAGTATTTT
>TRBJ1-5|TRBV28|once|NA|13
CASSSTAHQPQHF
TGTGCCAGCAGTTCGACTGCCCATCAGCCCCAGCATTTT
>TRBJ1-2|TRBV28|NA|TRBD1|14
CASSFGTGNYGYTF
TGTGCCAGCAGTTTTGGGACAGGGAACTATGGCTACACCTTC
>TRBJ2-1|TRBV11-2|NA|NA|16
CASSLVPGHFTNEQFF
TGTGCCAGCAGCTTAGTTCCAGGCCATTTCACCAATGAGCAGTTCTTC
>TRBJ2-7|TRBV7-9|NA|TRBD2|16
CASSLALRTSGYEQYF
TGTGCCAGCAGCTTAGCGCTAAGGACTAGCGGATACGAGCAGTACTTC
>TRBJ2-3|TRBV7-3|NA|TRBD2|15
CASSHTSGYTDTQYF
TGTGCCAGCAGCCACACTAGCGGTTACACAGATACGCAGTATTTT
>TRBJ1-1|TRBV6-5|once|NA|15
CASIGRLGGNTEAFF
TGTGCCAGCATCGGCAGATTGGGGGGTAACACTGAAGCTTTCTTT
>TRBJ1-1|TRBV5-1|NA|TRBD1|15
CASSLGQGGGTEAFF
TGCGCCAGCAGCCTAGGACAGGGAGGCGGCACTGAAGCTTTCTTT
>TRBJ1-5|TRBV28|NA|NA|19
CASSLPRAQRVFSNQPQHF
TGTGCCAGCAGTTTGCCGCGGGCCCAGAGGGTTTTTAGCAATCAGCCCCAGCATTTT
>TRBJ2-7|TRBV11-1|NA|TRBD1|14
CASSLRGQTYEQYF
TGTGCCAGCAGCTTACGGGGACAGACTTACGAGCAGTACTTC
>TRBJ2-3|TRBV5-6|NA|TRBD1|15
CASSIQTGLTDTQYF
TGTGCCAGCAGCATACAGACAGGGCTAACAGATACGCAGTATTTT
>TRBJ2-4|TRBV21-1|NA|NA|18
CASSKGPGHKLAKNIQYF
TGTGCCAGCAGCAAGGGCCCGGGACATAAACTAGCCAAAAACATTCAGTACTTC
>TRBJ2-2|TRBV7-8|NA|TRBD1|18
CASSSRDRLKTNTGELFF
TGTGCCAGCAGCTCCCGGGACAGGCTAAAGACGAACACCGGGGAGCTGTTTTTT
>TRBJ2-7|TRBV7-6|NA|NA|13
CASSFGGSYEQYF
TGTGCCAGCAGCTTTGGCGGCTCCTACGAGCAGTACTTC
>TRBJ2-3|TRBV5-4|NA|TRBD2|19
CASSRERLAGRHSTDTQYF
TGTGCCAGCAGCCGGGAGCGGCTAGCGGGAAGACATAGCACAGATACGCAGTATTTT
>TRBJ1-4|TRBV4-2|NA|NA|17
CASSQDPQAGRNEKLFF
TGTGCCAGCAGCCAAGATCCTCAGGCGGGCAGGAATGAAAAACTGTTTTTT
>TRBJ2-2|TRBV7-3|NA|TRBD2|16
CASSSFGTSGTGELFF
TGTGCCAGCAGCTCCTTCGGGACTAGCGGGACCGGGGAGCTGTTTTTT
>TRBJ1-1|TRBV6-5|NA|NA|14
CASSYSIQGNEAFF
TGTGCCAGCAGTTACTCGATCCAGGGAAATGAAGCTTTCTTT
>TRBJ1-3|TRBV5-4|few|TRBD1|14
CASSLMDRTDTIYF
TGTGCCAGCAGCCTGATGGACAGGACTGACACCATATATTTT
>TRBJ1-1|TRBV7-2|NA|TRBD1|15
CASSSQGIGNTEAFF
TGTGCCAGCAGCTCACAGGGGATTGGGAACACTGAAGCTTTCTTT
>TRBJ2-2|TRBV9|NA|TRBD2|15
CASSVELAGTGELFF
TGTGCCAGCAGCGTAGAGTTAGCGGGAACGGGGGAGCTGTTTTTT
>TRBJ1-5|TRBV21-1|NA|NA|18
CASSPRRWGQGSLQPQHF
NA
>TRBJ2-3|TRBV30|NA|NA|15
CAWTTDSAGTDTQYF
TGTGCCTGGACCACCGACTCGGCGGGCACAGATACGCAGTATTTT
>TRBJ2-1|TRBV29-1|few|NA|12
CSVLSGRNEQFF
TGCAGCGTACTTAGCGGACGCAATGAGCAGTTCTTC
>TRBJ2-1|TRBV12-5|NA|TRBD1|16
CASGLGQGGTYNEQFF
TGTGCTAGTGGTTTGGGACAGGGGGGCACCTACAATGAGCAGTTCTTC
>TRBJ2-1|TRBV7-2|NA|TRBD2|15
CASSQGLAGVTEQFF
TGTGCCAGCAGCCAGGGACTAGCGGGAGTAACTGAGCAGTTCTTC
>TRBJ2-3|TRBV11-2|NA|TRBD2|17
CASSLLGAGEATDTQYF
TGTGCCAGCAGCTTACTCGGGGCGGGAGAGGCGACAGATACGCAGTATTTT
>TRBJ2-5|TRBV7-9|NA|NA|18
CASSRPLGRDKGGETQYF
TGTGCCAGCAGCCGACCCCTCGGGCGGGATAAAGGTGGTGAGACCCAGTACTTC
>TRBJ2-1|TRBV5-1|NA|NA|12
CASSLSGNEQFF
TGCGCCAGCAGCTTGTCGGGCAATGAGCAGTTCTTC
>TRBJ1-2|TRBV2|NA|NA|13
CASSEAGHYGYTF
TGTGCCAGCAGTGAAGCGGGGCACTATGGCTACACCTTC
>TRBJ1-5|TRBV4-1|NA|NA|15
CASSQDYTVNQPQHF
TGCGCCAGCAGCCAAGATTATACAGTCAATCAGCCCCAGCATTTT
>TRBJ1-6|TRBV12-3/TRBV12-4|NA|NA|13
CASSSQGGSPLHF
TGTGCCAGCAGTTCCCAGGGTGGTTCACCCCTCCACTTT
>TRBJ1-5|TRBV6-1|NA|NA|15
CASSEGSGGRQPQHF
TGTGCCAGCAGTGAAGGGTCGGGGGGCAGGCAGCCCCAGCATTTT
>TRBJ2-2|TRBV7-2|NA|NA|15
CASSPDPLNTGELFF
TGTGCCAGCAGCCCAGATCCCCTTAACACCGGGGAGCTGTTTTTT
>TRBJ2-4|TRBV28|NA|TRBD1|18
CASSSRDRAPLAKNIQYF
TGTGCCAGCAGTTCCCGGGACAGGGCACCTCTAGCCAAAAACATTCAGTACTTC
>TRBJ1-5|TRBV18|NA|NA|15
CASSPGQLGNQPQHF
TGTGCCAGCTCCCCAGGACAGCTTGGAAATCAGCCCCAGCATTTT
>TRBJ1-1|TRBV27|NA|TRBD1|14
CASRKQGAYEEAFF
TGTGCCAGCAGAAAACAGGGGGCGTATGAGGAAGCTTTCTTT
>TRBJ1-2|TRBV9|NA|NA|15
CASSVEGPSYGGYTF
TGTGCCAGCAGCGTAGAGGGGCCGAGTTACGGGGGCTACACCTTC
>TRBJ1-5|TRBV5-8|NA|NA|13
CASSLVVNQPQHF
TGTGCCAGCAGCTTGGTCGTCAATCAGCCCCAGCATTTT
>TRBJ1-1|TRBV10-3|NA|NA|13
CAIRGTPDTEAFF
TGTGCCATCAGGGGGACTCCCGACACTGAAGCTTTCTTT